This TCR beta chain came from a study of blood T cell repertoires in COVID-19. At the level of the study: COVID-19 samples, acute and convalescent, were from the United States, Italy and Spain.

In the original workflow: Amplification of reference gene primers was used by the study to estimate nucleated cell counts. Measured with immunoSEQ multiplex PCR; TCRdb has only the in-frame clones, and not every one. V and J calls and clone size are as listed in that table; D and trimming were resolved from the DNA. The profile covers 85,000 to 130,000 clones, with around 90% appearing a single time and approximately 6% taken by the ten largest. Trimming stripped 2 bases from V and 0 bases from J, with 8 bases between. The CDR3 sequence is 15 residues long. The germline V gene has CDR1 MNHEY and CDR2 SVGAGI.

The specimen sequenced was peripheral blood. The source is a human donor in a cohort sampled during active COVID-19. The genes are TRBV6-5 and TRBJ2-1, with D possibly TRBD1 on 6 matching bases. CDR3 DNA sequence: TGTGCCAGCAGTTACCAGGGGAGCTCCTACAATGAGCAGTTCTTC. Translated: CASSYQGSSYNEQFF.